These T cell receptor beta chains were read from a single sample in a study of blood T cell repertoires in COVID-19. Data came from immunoSEQ multiplex PCR; TCRdb stores just in-frame clones and leaves some out. This table has hundreds of thousands of clones, 85% to 90% appearing once. Sequenced sample: peripheral blood. Every receptor here comes from a woman aged 50 to 60 with COVID-19, enrolled during active disease. The CDR3 runs from the conserved cysteine through the conserved F or W.

V gene: TRBV7-9
CDR3 length: 13
J gene: TRBJ1-3
CDR3 protein: CASNRGVGNTIYF

V gene: TRBV30
CDR3 length: 15
J gene: TRBJ2-3
CDR3 protein: CAWSIDRVHADTQYF

V gene: TRBV11-3
CDR3 length: 14
J gene: TRBJ2-1
CDR3 protein: CASSRTSSGNEQFF

V gene: TRBV5-8
CDR3 length: 13
J gene: TRBJ1-2
CDR3 protein: CASSFRQGFGYTF

V gene: TRBV5-1
CDR3 length: 17
J gene: TRBJ1-1
CDR3 protein: CASSLGGGTFLNTEAFF

V gene: TRBV2
CDR3 length: 14
J gene: TRBJ1-5
CDR3 protein: CASSDPAGSRSQHF

V gene: TRBV3-1/TRBV3-2
CDR3 length: 14
J gene: TRBJ1-1
CDR3 protein: CASSQDPKRGEAFF

V gene: TRBV19
CDR3 length: 15
J gene: TRBJ1-6
CDR3 protein: CASSIQADNNSPLHF

V gene: TRBV11-2
CDR3 length: 15
J gene: TRBJ2-3
CDR3 protein: CASSGTSGVTDTQYF

V gene: TRBV29-1
CDR3 length: 16
J gene: TRBJ2-1
CDR3 protein: CSVEGDSSGNYNEQFF

V gene: TRBV24-1
CDR3 length: 19
J gene: TRBJ2-3
CDR3 protein: CATSDPVEGAGARGDTQYF

V gene: TRBV6-6
CDR3 length: 11
J gene: TRBJ2-1
CDR3 protein: CAVSIINEQFF

V gene: TRBV6-5
CDR3 length: 13
J gene: TRBJ1-2
CDR3 protein: CASTASSGNGYTF

V gene: TRBV9
CDR3 length: 15
J gene: TRBJ1-2
CDR3 protein: CASSIGGAIPIKYTF

V gene: TRBV6-1
CDR3 length: 17
J gene: TRBJ2-7
CDR3 protein: CASSDRFYRGAAYEQYF

V gene: TRBV28
CDR3 length: 16
J gene: TRBJ2-2
CDR3 protein: CASSKPGGVNTGELFF

V gene: TRBV2
CDR3 length: 13
J gene: TRBJ2-7
CDR3 protein: CASGDRVVYEQYF

V gene: TRBV2
CDR3 length: 15
J gene: TRBJ2-7
CDR3 protein: CASSEYQGQTYEQYF

V gene: TRBV28
CDR3 length: 16
J gene: TRBJ1-1
CDR3 protein: CASVLGQGNGDTEAFF

V gene: TRBV5-4
CDR3 length: 15
J gene: TRBJ2-7
CDR3 protein: CASSLAGQAIYEQYF

V gene: TRBV6-5
CDR3 length: 15
J gene: TRBJ2-7
CDR3 protein: CASSNGGGGSYEQYF

V gene: TRBV19
CDR3 length: 16
J gene: TRBJ2-2
CDR3 protein: CASSIGTLLNTGELFF